This TCR beta chain was captured in a study of blood T cell repertoires in COVID-19. On the study more broadly: Sites across the United States, Italy and Spain contributed samples from acute and convalescent COVID-19. The cDNA or gDNA used as material had been derived from T cells, B-cell-depleted T cells, or PBMCs.

As handled by the study authors: Estimation of nucleated cell counts was performed using reference gene primer amplification. Some clones are missing from TCRdb's copy, which holds only in-frame ones; the method was immunoSEQ multiplex PCR. V and J calls and clone size are copied from that table; D and trimming were computed from the DNA. The table has some 150,000 clones, about 90% seen once; the top ten hold roughly 2.1%. Sequencing input: peripheral blood. This TCR derives from a human donor in a cohort sampled during active COVID-19.

This CDR3 is CASSPGTGGNSNQPQHF. The CDR3 nucleotides are TGTGCCAGCTCACCCGGGACAGGGGGTAATAGCAATCAGCCCCAGCATTTT. This chain links TRBV18 with TRBJ1-5; 11 bases fit TRBD1. Unmatched junction bases numbered 4, after V lost 3 bases and J lost 0 bases. The CDR3 runs 17 residues. Germline CDR1 KGHSH, CDR2 LQKENI.